What follows describes a single T cell receptor (beta chain). Its antigen is not known. Only in-frame clones appear in the TCRdb table, and some are missing; sequencing was by immunoSEQ multiplex PCR. The table includes more than 2,000,000 clones, 93% detected once. This entry comes from a study of shared clonotypes between healthy human individuals. Study-level information: Each donor's CD4 naive and CD4 memory cells filled three plates apiece, CD8 naive two, and CD8 memory one.

Findings and limits, study-wide: Against clonotypes common to all four donors, non-shared ones had lower generation probabilities.

Trimming stripped 5 bases from V and 7 bases from J, with 9 bases between. Germline V gene sequence: CDR1 MNHEY, CDR2 SMNVEV (reference sequence). This CDR3 comprises 12 residues. The gene calls are TRBV27 and TRBJ2-1, with D uncertain. The sequenced sample consisted of naive CD4+ T cells from PBMCs. Subset here: CD45RA+ positively selected. The TCR comes from a man between 18 and 35 years old in good health. Some clones in this sample may be carry-over from other donors' samples. The DNA of the CDR3 is TGTGCCAGCAGTCCCCCTTATAATGAGCAGTTCTTC. This translates into CASSPPYNEQFF.